This T cell receptor beta chain was documented in a study of blood T cell repertoires in COVID-19. About the research overall: Sources were T cells, B-cell-depleted T cells, or PBMCs; the material itself was cDNA or gDNA.

Participant ages covered roughly 18 to 89 years across about two dozen US areas. Data came from immunoSEQ multiplex PCR; TCRdb stores just in-frame clones and leaves some out. Counted here are a few hundred thousand clones, over 80% occurring once; the ten biggest clones make up about 1.3%. CDR3 length: 15 residues. V trimming: 6 bases; J trimming: 4 bases; junction bases outside the gene matches: 7. Germline CDR1 and CDR2: SGHNT and YENEEA. The sequencing input was PBMCs or T cells enriched from blood (not recorded which). The sequence came from a man aged 30 to 39 who had recovered from COVID-19. V is TRBV11-3 and J is TRBJ2-1; 9 bases align to TRBD2. As DNA, the CDR3 is TGTGCCAGCAGTCATCGGCGGGGGGGGTACAATGAGCAGTTCTTC. Translation: CASSHRRGGYNEQFF.